This T cell receptor beta chain was recorded in a study of shared clonotypes between healthy human individuals. The study, taken as a whole, reports: Naive subsets usually exceeded memory subsets in estimated richness. Apart from blood, nothing was sampled; tissue repertoires likely differ.

CD8 cells classed as naive were CD45RO-negative and positively selected for CCR7, excluding terminally differentiated effector memory CD45RA+ cells. Splitting of each subset's genomic DNA was done evenly across several immunoSEQ plates. Assay used: immunoSEQ multiplex PCR; TCRdb lists only in-frame clones, some missing. The sample has approximately 1.9 million clones, about 93% seen once. Turning to this clone: What it binds is unknown.

CDR3 length: 14 residues. Trimming took 0 bases from V and 10 from J, leaving 15 bases between them. The germline V gene has CDR1 KGHSY and CDR2 FQNENV. The TCR comes from a young man in good health. Some clones in this sample may be carry-over from other donors' samples. The sample consisted of naive CD8+ T cells from PBMCs. The chain combines TRBV16 with TRBJ1-1, with a weak D call TRBD1 (5 bases). The CDR3 spells CASSQSGLVGGAFF. The CDR3 DNA follows: TGTGCCAGCAGCCAATCGGGCCTGGTGGGGGGAGCTTTCTTT.